The 22 T cell receptor beta chains in this list originate from one sample, sequenced in a study of cytomegalovirus exposure and HLA in healthy donors. The table came from immunoSEQ multiplex PCR; TCRdb's copy has only in-frame clones and leaves some out. The data show 100,000 to 120,000 clones, 85% to 90% seen once. Sequencing was done on a sample of PBMCs. The receptors come from a woman under 30 in good health and CMV-seropositive.

The J gene is TRBJ2-1, the V gene TRBV19; D uncertain. CDR1 and CDR2 from the germline V gene are LNHDA and SQIVND (reference sequence). V gave up 8 bases and J gave up 8 bases, with 13 bases separating them. CDR3 length: 12 residues. CDR3 residues: CASGQTEHEQFF. DNA of the CDR3: TGTGCCAGTGGGCAGACCGAACATGAGCAGTTCTTC.

The J gene is TRBJ2-5, the V gene TRBV2; D not certain. The CDR3 extends over 11 amino acids. Germline V gene sequence: CDR1 SNHLY, CDR2 FYNNEI. V shed 8 bases and J shed 4 bases, with 8 bases lying between them. The CDR3 loop is CASRLRETQYF. The CDR3 coding sequence is TGTGCCAGCCGCCTCAGAGAGACCCAGTACTTC.

The rearrangement uses TRBV11-2 and TRBJ1-1, with D possibly being TRBD1 (5 bases). Per germline, CDR1 SGHAT and CDR2 FQNNGV. V lost 1 base and J 5 bases, leaving 20 bases between the germline ends. The CDR3 covers 17 residues. The CDR3 DNA is TGTGCCAGCAGCTTAGGCCTCAGGGTGAAAGAGAGTACTGAAGCTTTCTTT. As protein: CASSLGLRVKESTEAFF.

The genes are TRBV28 and TRBJ2-1; D might be TRBD2 (5 bases). Germline V CDR1 and CDR2: MDHEN, SYDVKM. The CDR3 sequence is 12 residues long. The ends were cut back, 3 bases at V and 11 bases at J, with 11 bases in the middle. The CDR3, as DNA: TGTGCCAGCAGTTTCAAGCGGACCAAGCAGTTCTTC. Its translation is CASSFKRTKQFF.

This clone has a handful of counts. The chain combines TRBV5-4 with TRBJ1-2, with D tentatively TRBD1 (5 bases). This CDR3 comprises 13 residues. Germline V gene lookup returns CDR1 SGHNT and CDR2 YYREEE (reference sequence). V was trimmed by 4 bases and J by 8 bases, leaving 15 bases between them. Here the CDR3 reads CASSRPGLEGYTF. CDR3 DNA: TGTGCCAGCAGCCGACCGGGACTGGAGGGCTACACCTTC.

V is TRBV29-1 and J is TRBJ2-7; TRBD2 might be the D (6 bases). The CDR3 is 13 amino acids. Germline loops: CDR1 SQVTM, CDR2 ANQGSEA. The V end lost 3 bases, the J end lost 1 base, and 10 bases lay between the germline ends. The CDR3 region has the DNA TGCAGCGTTGACAGGGCGGGATCCTACGAGCAGTACTTC. Translation gives CSVDRAGSYEQYF.

This clone appeared once. The chain's CDR3 is CASRKQGLGETQYF. The CDR3 bases are TGTGCCAGCCGGAAACAGGGGTTGGGAGAGACCCAGTACTTC. The chain combines TRBV27 with TRBJ2-5, with 7 nucleotides matching TRBD1. In germline, CDR1 is MNHEY, CDR2 SMNVEV (reference sequence). V was pared by 8 bases and J by 4 bases, with 10 bases of the junction left unmatched. This CDR3 region has 14 residues.

This clone was recorded once. The chain combines TRBV19 with TRBJ2-2, with a possible D match to TRBD1 (6 bases). Trimming pared 1 base from V and 6 bases from J, leaving 9 bases between. The V gene's germline CDR1 is LNHDA and CDR2 SQIVND (reference sequence). There are 14 residues in the CDR3. CDR3 nucleotides: TGTGCCAGTAGTATAGGAGAGGGGGCCGGGGAGCTGTTTTTT. Translating gives CASSIGEGAGELFF.

This chain connects TRBV6-1 to TRBJ2-3, with 11 bases aligning to TRBD2. The V gene's germline CDR1 is MNHNS and CDR2 SASEGT. The CDR3 sequence is 17 residues long. V shed 3 bases, J shed 0 bases, and the junction held 5 bases outside the gene matches. CDR3 sequence (DNA): TGTGCCAGCAGTGAGGGTGGACTAGCGGGCAGCACAGATACGCAGTATTTT. Translated: CASSEGGLAGSTDTQYF.

This clone was seen a single time. CDR3 DNA: TGTGCCAGCAGCTTAGATGAGGGGGCCGGCCCCGGGGAGCTGTTTTTT. It is translated as CASSLDEGAGPGELFF. V and J are TRBV7-8 and TRBJ2-2; 7 bases align to TRBD1. The germline V gene has CDR1 SGHVS and CDR2 FQNEAQ. The CDR3 is made up of 16 amino acids. The trim removed 1 base at V and 6 bases at J, leaving 8 bases unmatched.

This clone came up once. The chain employs TRBV29-1 and TRBJ1-1; D gene ambiguous. The CDR3 runs to 12 residues. From germline, CDR1 is SQVTM and CDR2 ANQGSEA. The germline V and J ends were trimmed by 3 bases and 5 bases, with 10 bases remaining between them. CDR3 in DNA: TGCAGCGTTGAGGCGGGGAGGACTGAAGCTTTCTTT. Protein sequence: CSVEAGRTEAFF.

The rearrangement links TRBV28 to TRBJ2-7; 8 nucleotides align to TRBD1. The V and J ends lost 5 bases and 3 bases, in that order; junction bases with no gene match: 9. The CDR3 consists of 15 residues. Germline lookup yields CDR1 MDHEN and CDR2 SYDVKM. The DNA of the CDR3 is TGTGCCAGCAGTAGGTTGACAGGGGCCCTCTACGAGCAGTACTTC. Protein product: CASSRLTGALYEQYF.

The V call is TRBV11-3, the J call TRBJ1-4; D is unclear. The CDR3 runs to 16 residues. The V end was cut by 1 base, the J end by 0 bases, with 9 bases between. Germline V CDR1 and CDR2: SGHNT, YENEEA. CDR3 in DNA: TGTGCCAGCAGCTTAGGCATGAGTGCAACTAATGAAAAACTGTTTTTT. Its translation: CASSLGMSATNEKLFF.

The chain links TRBV5-1 to TRBJ1-5; D ambiguous. Germline-derived CDR1 and CDR2 are SGHRS and YFSETQ. Trimming pared 4 bases from V and 3 bases from J, leaving 14 bases between. The CDR3 is 15 residues long. DNA for the CDR3: TGCGCCAGCAGCCCCATGGACTCCTACAATCAGCCCCAGCATTTT. Protein: CASSPMDSYNQPQHF.

The chain couples TRBV5-4 to TRBJ1-2; 7 nucleotides match TRBD1. The germline gives CDR1 SGHNT, CDR2 YYREEE (reference sequence). Germline trimming cut 0 bases from V and 6 bases from J; bases unmatched to any gene: 8. The CDR3 is 15 amino acids. CDR3 residues: CASSLAGQSFDGYTF. DNA of the CDR3: TGTGCCAGCAGCTTGGCGGGACAGTCCTTCGATGGCTACACCTTC.

The gene calls are TRBV7-9 and TRBJ1-2, with TRBD1 matching 8 bases. This CDR3 spans 14 amino acids. Per the germline V gene, CDR1 is SEHNR and CDR2 is FQNEAQ (reference sequence). With 2 bases clipped from V and 7 bases from J, the junction kept 6 bases outside the gene matches. CDR3 DNA: TGTGCCAGCAGCTTACCAGGGGGCGCTTTTGGCTACACCTTC. Amino acids: CASSLPGGAFGYTF.

This chain connects TRBV5-1 to TRBJ1-1; TRBD1 matches at 9 bases. Germline V CDR1 and CDR2: SGHRS, YFSETQ. This CDR3 comprises 16 residues. The V segment lost 4 bases and the J segment 4 bases; nucleotides outside the gene matches: 11. The CDR3 DNA follows: TGCGCCAGCAGCACAAATAACAGGGGGCCGGGCACTGAAGCTTTCTTT. The encoded protein is CASSTNNRGPGTEAFF.

The gene calls are TRBV18 and TRBJ2-4; D is possibly TRBD2 (5 bases). There are 15 residues in the CDR3. The V end lost 6 bases, the J end lost 0 bases, and 12 bases lay between the germline ends. CDR1 and CDR2 (germline): KGHSH, LQKENI. CDR3 sequence (DNA): TGTGCCAGCTCTCCAAGTGGACTAGCCAAAAACATTCAGTACTTC. This gives the protein CASSPSGLAKNIQYF.

The rearrangement joins TRBV5-1 to TRBJ2-1; TRBD2 matches at 8 bases. This CDR3 has 15 amino acids. V lost 4 bases and J lost 4; bases outside the gene matches: 7. In germline, CDR1 is SGHRS, CDR2 YFSETQ. The chain's CDR3 is CASSIRLARYNEQFF. CDR3 in DNA: TGCGCCAGCAGCATCAGACTAGCGCGGTACAATGAGCAGTTCTTC.

This chain connects TRBV11-3 to TRBJ2-2; a possible D gene is TRBD2 (5 bases). This CDR3 comprises 16 residues. Trimming pared 0 bases from V and 1 base from J, leaving 9 bases between. Germline CDR1 is SGHNT and CDR2 is YENEEA. CDR3 sequence: CASSLDGRVNTGELFF. The CDR3, as DNA: TGTGCCAGCAGCTTAGATGGGCGGGTGAACACCGGGGAGCTGTTTTTT.

This chain uses TRBV19 with TRBJ2-7, with D possibly matching TRBD2 (6 bases). CDR1 and CDR2 (germline): LNHDA, SQIVND (reference sequence). The V gene lost 6 bases and the J gene lost 3 bases, with 18 bases spanning the gap. The CDR3 extends over 15 amino acids. CDR3 loop: CASSPRSGVGYEQYF. The CDR3, as DNA: TGTGCCAGTAGCCCCAGGTCGGGGGTAGGCTACGAGCAGTACTTC. Looking up the rest from reference TRBV19 and TRBJ2-7 gives the full variable domain: DGGITQSPKYLFRKEGQNVTLSCEQNLNHDAMYWYRQDPGQGLRLIYYSQIVNDFQKGDIAEGYSVSREKKESFPLTVTSAQKNPTAFYLCASSPRSGVGYEQYFGPGTRLTVT.

J is TRBJ1-1 and V is TRBV19; tentatively, D is TRBD1 (5 bases). Germline V gene sequence: CDR1 LNHDA, CDR2 SQIVND (reference sequence). This CDR3 is 16 amino acids long. V was clipped by 5 bases and J by 1 base, with 17 bases between them. This chain's CDR3 is CASSHPVGTRNTEAFF. The CDR3 region has the DNA TGTGCCAGTAGTCACCCCGTTGGGACTCGGAACACTGAAGCTTTCTTT. Looking up the rest from reference TRBV19 and TRBJ1-1 gives the full variable domain: DGGITQSPKYLFRKEGQNVTLSCEQNLNHDAMYWYRQDPGQGLRLIYYSQIVNDFQKGDIAEGYSVSREKKESFPLTVTSAQKNPTAFYLCASSHPVGTRNTEAFFGQGTRLTVV.